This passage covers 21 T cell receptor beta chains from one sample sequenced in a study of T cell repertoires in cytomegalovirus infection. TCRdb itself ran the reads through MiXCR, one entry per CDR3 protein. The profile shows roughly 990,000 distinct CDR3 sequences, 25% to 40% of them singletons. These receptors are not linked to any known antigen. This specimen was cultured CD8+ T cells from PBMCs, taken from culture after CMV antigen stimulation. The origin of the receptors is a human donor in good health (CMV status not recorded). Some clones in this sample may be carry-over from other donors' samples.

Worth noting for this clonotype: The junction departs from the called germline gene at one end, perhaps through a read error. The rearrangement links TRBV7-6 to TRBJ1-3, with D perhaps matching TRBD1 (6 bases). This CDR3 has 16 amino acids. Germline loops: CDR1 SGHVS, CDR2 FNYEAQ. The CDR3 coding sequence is TGTGTCAGCACCCCCGAAGGGGGGGCGGCTGGAAACACCATATATTTT. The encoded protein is CVSTPEGGAAGNTIYF.

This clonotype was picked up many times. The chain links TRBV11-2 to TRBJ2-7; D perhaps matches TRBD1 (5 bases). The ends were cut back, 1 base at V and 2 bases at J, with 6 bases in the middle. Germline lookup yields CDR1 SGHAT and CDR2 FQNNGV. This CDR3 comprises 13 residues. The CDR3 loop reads CASSLGQTYEQYV. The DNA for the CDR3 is TGTGCCAGCAGCTTAGGACAGACCTACGAGCAGTACGTC.

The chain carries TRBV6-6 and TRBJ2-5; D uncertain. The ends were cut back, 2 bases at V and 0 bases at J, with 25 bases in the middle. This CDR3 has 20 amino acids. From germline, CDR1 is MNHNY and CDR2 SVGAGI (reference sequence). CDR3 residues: CASSYTTFLSLKGNQETQYF. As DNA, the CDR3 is TGTGCCAGCAGTTACACGACCTTCTTAAGTCTTAAAGGGAACCAAGAGACCCAGTACTTC.

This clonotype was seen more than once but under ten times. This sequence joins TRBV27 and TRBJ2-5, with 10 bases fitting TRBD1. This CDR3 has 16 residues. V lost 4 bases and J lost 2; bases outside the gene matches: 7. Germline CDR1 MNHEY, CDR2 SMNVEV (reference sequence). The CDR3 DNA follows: TGTGCCAGCAGTTCCGGACAGGGGGAATTGCAAGAGACCCAGTACTTC. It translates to CASSSGQGELQETQYF.

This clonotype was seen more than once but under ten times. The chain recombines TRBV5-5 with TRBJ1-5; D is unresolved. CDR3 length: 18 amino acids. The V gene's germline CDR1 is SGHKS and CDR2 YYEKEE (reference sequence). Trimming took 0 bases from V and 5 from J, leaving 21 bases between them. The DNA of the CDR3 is TGTGCCAGCAGCTTGGATTTTTTTCTCGCCGTAGGCGATCAGCCCCAGCATTTT. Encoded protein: CASSLDFFLAVGDQPQHF.

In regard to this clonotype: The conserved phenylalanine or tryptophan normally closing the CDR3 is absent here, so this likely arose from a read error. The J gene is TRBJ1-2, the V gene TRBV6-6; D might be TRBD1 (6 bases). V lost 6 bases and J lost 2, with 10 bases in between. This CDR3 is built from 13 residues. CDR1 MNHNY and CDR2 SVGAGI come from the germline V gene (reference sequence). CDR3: CASSLTGNYGYTY. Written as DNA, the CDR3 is TGTGCCAGCAGCTTGACAGGCAACTATGGCTACACCTAC.

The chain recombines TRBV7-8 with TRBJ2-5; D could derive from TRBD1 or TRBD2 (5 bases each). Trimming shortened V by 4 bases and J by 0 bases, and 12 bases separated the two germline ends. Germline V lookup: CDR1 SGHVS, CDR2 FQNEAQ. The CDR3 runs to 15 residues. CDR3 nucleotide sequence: TGTGCCAGCAGCTCCGGGACCGAGTACCAAGAGACCCAGTACTTC. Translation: CASSSGTEYQETQYF.

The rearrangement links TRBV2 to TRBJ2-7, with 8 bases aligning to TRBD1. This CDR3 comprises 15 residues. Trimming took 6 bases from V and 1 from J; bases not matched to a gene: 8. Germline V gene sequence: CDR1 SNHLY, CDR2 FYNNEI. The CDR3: CASRYAGGKSYEQYF. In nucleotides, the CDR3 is TGTGCCAGCAGATACGCAGGGGGCAAGTCCTACGAGCAGTACTTC.

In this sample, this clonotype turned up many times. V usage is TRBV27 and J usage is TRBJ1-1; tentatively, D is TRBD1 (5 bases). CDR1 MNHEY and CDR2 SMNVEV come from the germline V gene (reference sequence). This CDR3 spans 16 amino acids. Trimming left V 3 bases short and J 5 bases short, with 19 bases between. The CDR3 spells CASSFFGAIGMTEAFF. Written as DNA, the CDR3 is TGTGCCAGCAGTTTTTTCGGGGCGATCGGAATGACTGAAGCTTTCTTT.

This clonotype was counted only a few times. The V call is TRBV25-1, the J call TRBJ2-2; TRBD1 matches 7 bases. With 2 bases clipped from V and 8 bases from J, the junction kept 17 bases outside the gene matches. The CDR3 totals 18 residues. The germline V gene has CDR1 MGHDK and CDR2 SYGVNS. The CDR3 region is CASSERNRDRSDDGELFF. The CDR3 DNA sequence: TGTGCCAGCAGTGAACGAAATCGGGACAGAAGCGACGATGGGGAGCTGTTTTTT. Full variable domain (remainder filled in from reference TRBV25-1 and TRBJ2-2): EADIYQTPRYLVIGTGKKITLECSQTMGHDKMYWYQQDPGMELHLIHYSYGVNSTEKGDLSSESTVSRIRTEHFPLTLESARPSHTSQYLCASSERNRDRSDDGELFFGEGSRLTVL.

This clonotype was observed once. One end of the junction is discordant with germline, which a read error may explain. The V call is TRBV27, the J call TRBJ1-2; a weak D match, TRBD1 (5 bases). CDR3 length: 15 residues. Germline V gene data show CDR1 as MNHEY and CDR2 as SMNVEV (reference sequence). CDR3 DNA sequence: TGTGCCAACAGTTCTGGGTCAGGGTTGGACTATGGCTACACCTTC. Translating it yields CANSSGSGLDYGYTF.

The chain's CDR3 is CASNPGTSGDEQFF. Here the CDR3 DNA reads TGTGCCAGCAACCCCGGGACTAGCGGCGATGAGCAGTTCTTC. This rearrangement joins TRBV6-5 to TRBJ2-1, with 11 bases fitting TRBD2. With V trimmed by 7 bases and J by 8 bases, 7 bases remained unmatched. Per germline, CDR1 MNHEY and CDR2 SVGAGI. This CDR3 region has 14 residues.

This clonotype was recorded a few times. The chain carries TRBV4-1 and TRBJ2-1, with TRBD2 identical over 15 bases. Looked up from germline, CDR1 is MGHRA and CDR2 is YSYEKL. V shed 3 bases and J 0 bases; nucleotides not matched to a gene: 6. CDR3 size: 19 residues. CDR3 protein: CASSHPGLAGGSSYNEQFF. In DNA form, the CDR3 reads TGCGCCAGCAGCCATCCGGGACTAGCGGGGGGTAGCTCCTACAATGAGCAGTTCTTC.

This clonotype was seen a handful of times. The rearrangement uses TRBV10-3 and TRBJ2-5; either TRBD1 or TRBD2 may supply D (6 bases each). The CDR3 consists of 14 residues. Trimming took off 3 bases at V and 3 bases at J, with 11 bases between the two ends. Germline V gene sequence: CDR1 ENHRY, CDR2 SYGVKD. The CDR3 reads CAISEQGGEETQYF. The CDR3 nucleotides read TGTGCCATCAGTGAACAGGGAGGTGAAGAGACCCAGTACTTC.

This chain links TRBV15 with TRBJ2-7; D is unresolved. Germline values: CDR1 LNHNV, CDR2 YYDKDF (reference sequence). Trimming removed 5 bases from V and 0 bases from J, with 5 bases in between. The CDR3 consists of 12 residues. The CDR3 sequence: CATSSSSYEQYV. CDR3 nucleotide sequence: TGTGCCACCAGCTCTAGCTCCTACGAGCAGTACGTC.

The CDR3 reads CASTAIHNEQFF. CDR3 in DNA: TGTGCCAGCACCGCAATACACAATGAGCAGTTCTTC. This chain connects TRBV6-6 to TRBJ2-1, with unresolved D. The CDR3 is made up of 12 amino acids. The V end was cut by 7 bases, the J end by 5 bases, with 9 bases between. Germline CDR1 is MNHNY and CDR2 is SVGAGI (reference sequence).

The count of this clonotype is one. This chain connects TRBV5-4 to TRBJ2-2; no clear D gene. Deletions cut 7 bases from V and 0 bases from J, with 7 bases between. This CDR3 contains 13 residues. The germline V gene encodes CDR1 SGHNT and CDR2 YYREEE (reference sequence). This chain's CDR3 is CASESPNTGELFF. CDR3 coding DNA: TGTGCCAGCGAAAGCCCGAACACCGGGGAGCTGTTTTTT.

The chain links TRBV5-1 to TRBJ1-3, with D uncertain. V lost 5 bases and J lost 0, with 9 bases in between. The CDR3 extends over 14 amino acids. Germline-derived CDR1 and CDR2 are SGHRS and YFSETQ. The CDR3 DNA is TGCGCCAGCAGTGACGACTTCTCTGGAAACACCATATATTTT. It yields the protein CASSDDFSGNTIYF.

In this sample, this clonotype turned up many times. CDR3 sequence reads: CASSSPKLAGTWDEQFF. The CDR3 DNA follows: TGTGCCAGCAGTTCACCCAAACTAGCGGGGACGTGGGATGAGCAGTTCTTC. The V gene is TRBV27, the J gene TRBJ2-1; 10 bases are shared with TRBD2. CDR1 and CDR2 (germline): MNHEY, SMNVEV (reference sequence). After removal of 4 bases from V and 8 bases from J, the junction contained 14 bases not matched to a gene. CDR3 length: 17 residues.

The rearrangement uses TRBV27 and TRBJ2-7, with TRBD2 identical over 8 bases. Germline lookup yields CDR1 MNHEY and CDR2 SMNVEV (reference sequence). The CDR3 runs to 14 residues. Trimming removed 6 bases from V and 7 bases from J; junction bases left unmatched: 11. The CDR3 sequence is CASRPFGLAVEQYV. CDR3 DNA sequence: TGTGCCAGCAGGCCGTTTGGACTAGCTGTTGAGCAGTACGTC.

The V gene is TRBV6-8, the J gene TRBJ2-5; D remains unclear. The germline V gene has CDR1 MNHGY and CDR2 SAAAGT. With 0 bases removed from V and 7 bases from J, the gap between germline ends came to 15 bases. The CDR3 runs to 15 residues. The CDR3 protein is CASSYSRSRSVTQYF. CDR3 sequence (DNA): TGTGCCAGCAGTTACTCGAGGTCACGGTCGGTGACCCAGTACTTC.